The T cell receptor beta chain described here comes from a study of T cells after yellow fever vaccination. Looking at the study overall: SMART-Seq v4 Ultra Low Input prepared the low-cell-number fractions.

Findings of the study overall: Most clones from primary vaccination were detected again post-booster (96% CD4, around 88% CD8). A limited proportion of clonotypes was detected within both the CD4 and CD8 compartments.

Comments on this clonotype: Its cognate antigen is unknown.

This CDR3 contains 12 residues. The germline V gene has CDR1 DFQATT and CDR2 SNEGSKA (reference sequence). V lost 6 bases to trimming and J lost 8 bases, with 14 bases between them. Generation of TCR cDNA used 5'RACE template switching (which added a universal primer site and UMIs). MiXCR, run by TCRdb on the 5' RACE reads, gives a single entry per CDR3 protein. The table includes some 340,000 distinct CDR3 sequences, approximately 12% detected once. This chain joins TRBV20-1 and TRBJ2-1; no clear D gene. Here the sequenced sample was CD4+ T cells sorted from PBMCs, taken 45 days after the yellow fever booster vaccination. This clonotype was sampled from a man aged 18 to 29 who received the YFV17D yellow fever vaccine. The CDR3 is CSAPLTWHEQFF. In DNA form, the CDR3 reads TGCAGTGCCCCGCTCACGTGGCATGAGCAGTTCTTC.